These 6 T cell receptor beta chains share one sample of origin, sequenced in a study of blood T cell repertoires in COVID-19. TCRdb's table, derived via immunoSEQ multiplex PCR, lists solely in-frame clones and lacks some. The top ten hold approximately 35% of the sample, which has about 74,000 clones, roughly 81% seen once. Sequencing was carried out using peripheral blood. The receptor set was obtained from a man aged 70-80 years with acute or convalescent COVID-19.

The chain links TRBV14 to TRBJ2-1; D is possibly TRBD2 (6 bases). CDR3 length equals 13 residues. Germline-derived CDR1 and CDR2 are SGHDN and FVKESK. V lost 4 bases and J 4 bases, leaving 8 bases between the germline ends. Written as DNA, the CDR3 is TGTGCCAGCAGCCGCGGGACTTACAATGAGCAGTTCTTC. This gives the protein CASSRGTYNEQFF.

J is TRBJ1-1 and V is TRBV5-1, with a tentative D call TRBD1 (5 bases). The CDR3 runs to 14 residues. V lost 4 bases, J lost 8 bases, and 18 bases lay in between. From germline, CDR1 is SGHRS and CDR2 YFSETQ. DNA for the CDR3: TGCGCCAGCAGCCTGGCTAGAGGCAGGGAAGAAGCTTTCTTT. It specifies CASSLARGREEAFF.

This clone appeared a single time. The chain recombines TRBV25-1 with TRBJ2-2; TRBD1 matches at 7 bases. Germline loops: CDR1 MGHDK, CDR2 SYGVNS. V trimming: 1 base; J trimming: 3 bases; junction bases outside the gene matches: 11. This CDR3 is built from 18 residues. The CDR3 here is CASSELGRGHADTGELFF. CDR3 coding DNA: TGTGCCAGCAGTGAATTGGGTAGGGGGCATGCGGACACCGGGGAGCTGTTTTTT.

The V call is TRBV2, the J call TRBJ2-7; D possibly corresponds to TRBD2 (6 bases). The CDR3 spans 14 residues. CDR1 and CDR2 (germline): SNHLY, FYNNEI. Trimming removed 6 bases at V and 4 bases at J, with 16 bases between. The CDR3 bases are TGTGCCAGCAGCCTGGGACTTGAACCTTACGAGCAGTACTTC. This codes for CASSLGLEPYEQYF.

The chain links TRBV7-3 to TRBJ1-1; D ambiguous. CDR3 length: 14 amino acids. Germline assignment: CDR1 SGHTA and CDR2 FQGTGA. V dropped 4 bases and J dropped 0 bases, with 9 bases sitting between them. The DNA of the CDR3 is TGTGCCAGCAGCTCGTTACAGATGAACACTGAAGCTTTCTTT. Its protein is CASSSLQMNTEAFF. Looking up the rest from reference TRBV7-3 and TRBJ1-1 gives the full variable domain: GAGVSQTPSNKVTEKGKYVELRCDPISGHTALYWYRQSLGQGPEFLIYFQGTGAADDSGLPNDRFFAVRPEGSVSTLKIQRTERGDSAVYLCASSSLQMNTEAFFGQGTRLTVV.

This rearrangement joins TRBV20-1 to TRBJ1-1; the D is unclear. CDR1 is DFQATT, CDR2 SNEGSKA, per germline (reference sequence). V dropped 5 bases and J dropped 11 bases, with 9 bases sitting between them. The CDR3 runs to 9 residues. This chain's CDR3 is CSAGTRAFF. DNA of the CDR3: TGCAGTGCTGGAACGAGGGCTTTCTTT.